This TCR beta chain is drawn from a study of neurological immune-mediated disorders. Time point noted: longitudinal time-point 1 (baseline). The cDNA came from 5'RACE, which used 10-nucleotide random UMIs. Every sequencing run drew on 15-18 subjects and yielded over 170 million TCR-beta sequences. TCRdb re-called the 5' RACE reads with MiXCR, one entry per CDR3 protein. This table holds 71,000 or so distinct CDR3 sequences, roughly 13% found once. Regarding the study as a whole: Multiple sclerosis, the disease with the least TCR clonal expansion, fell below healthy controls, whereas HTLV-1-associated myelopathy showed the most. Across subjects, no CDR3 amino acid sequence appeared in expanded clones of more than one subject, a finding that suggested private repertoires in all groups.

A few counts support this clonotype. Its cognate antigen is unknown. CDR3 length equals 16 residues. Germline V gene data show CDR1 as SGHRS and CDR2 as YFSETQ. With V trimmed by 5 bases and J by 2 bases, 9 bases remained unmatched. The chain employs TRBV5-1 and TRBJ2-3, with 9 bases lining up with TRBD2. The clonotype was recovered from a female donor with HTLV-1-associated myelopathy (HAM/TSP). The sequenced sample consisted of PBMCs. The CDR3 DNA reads TGCGCCAGCAGGCCCTATAGCGGGGGTCCCACAGATACGCAGTATTTT. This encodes CASRPYSGGPTDTQYF.